The rows below give T cell receptor beta chains drawn from one sample of a study of blood T cell repertoires in COVID-19. The assay was immunoSEQ multiplex PCR, and TCRdb's table has in-frame clones only and misses some. Altogether around 200,000 clones are present, 70% to 85% being singletons, with the ten largest covering 2.5% to 3.5%. The specimen sequenced was PBMCs or T cells enriched from blood (not recorded which). The source is a woman aged 30 to 39 who had recovered from COVID-19. Each CDR3 is given with its conserved first and last residue. A D gene is named only where the DNA matches it firmly. Clone size is not always given. Where it is, it says once, few, many or a class for expanded clones.

cdr3_nt	cdr3_aa	cdr3_length	clone_size	d_call	j_call	v_call
TGTGCCAGCACAGGGGGCAACACTGAAGCTTTCTTT	CASTGGNTEAFF	12	NA	TRBD1	TRBJ1-1	TRBV27
TGTGCCAGCAGCCTACCCGGGACAGTCCTCTCTGGGGCCAACGTCCTGACTTTC	CASSLPGTVLSGANVLTF	18	NA	TRBD1	TRBJ2-6	TRBV7-9
TGCGCCAGCAGCTCGTATAGCGGGAGGGCGTCGGGCGAGCAGTACTTC	CASSSYSGRASGEQYF	16	NA	TRBD2	TRBJ2-7	TRBV5-1
TGCAGCCATGGTAGGCAGCTCGGGACAGATACGCAGTATTTT	CSHGRQLGTDTQYF	14	NA	NA	TRBJ2-3	TRBV29-1
TGTGCCAGCAGCGAGGGACAGGGGGGCCATGAAAAACTGTTTTTT	CASSEGQGGHEKLFF	15	few	TRBD1	TRBJ1-4	TRBV9
TGCGCCAGCAGGACGGACACTTCGAGGGCCAAAAACATTCAGTACTTC	CASRTDTSRAKNIQYF	16	NA	NA	TRBJ2-4	TRBV10-2
TGTGCCACCCCTCCCGGGACAGGCCCACGGGAGCTGTTTTTT	CATPPGTGPRELFF	14	NA	TRBD1	TRBJ2-2	TRBV24-1
TGTGCCAGCAGTTTGGCAGGGTGGGAAAACATTCAGTACTTC	CASSLAGWENIQYF	14	NA	NA	TRBJ2-4	TRBV27
TGCAGCGTTGAACTTTGGGCAGGGGGTTCCAACTATGGCTACACCTTC	CSVELWAGGSNYGYTF	16	NA	TRBD1	TRBJ1-2	TRBV29-1
TGTGCCAGCTCACCAAATCGAGGCAGTCAGCCCCAGCATTTT	CASSPNRGSQPQHF	14	NA	NA	TRBJ1-5	TRBV18
TGTGCCAGCAGCCTTCGGACAGGAATGGGCTCTGGAAACACCATATATTTT	CASSLRTGMGSGNTIYF	17	many	TRBD1	TRBJ1-3	TRBV5-5
TGCGCCAGCAGCCCGCCCGGGGGGGCCTTACCCACAGATACGCAGTATTTT	CASSPPGGALPTDTQYF	17	NA	TRBD2	TRBJ2-3	TRBV5-1
TGTGCCAGCAGTGACCCCGGGAGGGCCGTCGCAGATACGCAGTATTTT	CASSDPGRAVADTQYF	16	NA	TRBD2	TRBJ2-3	TRBV6-1
TGTGCCAGCAGCTTTGACAGGGGATACACTGAAGCTTTCTTT	CASSFDRGYTEAFF	14	NA	TRBD1	TRBJ1-1	TRBV11-2
TGTGCCAGCAGGACGCGCAGGGGGCTATACAATGAGCAGTTCTTC	CASRTRRGLYNEQFF	15	many	TRBD1	TRBJ2-1	TRBV28
TGTGCCAGCAGCTCCGGGACATATCTCTATGGCTACACCTTC	CASSSGTYLYGYTF	14	once	NA	TRBJ1-2	TRBV7-3
TGTGCCAGCTCAGAGGGAGCAACTAATGAAAAACTGTTTTTT	CASSEGATNEKLFF	14	NA	NA	TRBJ1-4	TRBV18
TGTGCCAGCAGCCTAGTTACCTACGAGCAGTACTTC	CASSLVTYEQYF	12	few	NA	TRBJ2-7	TRBV7-9
TGTGCCAGCAGCCAATTGGCCGCGGCCCAAGAGACCCAGTACTTC	CASSQLAAAQETQYF	15	once	NA	TRBJ2-5	TRBV14
TGCGCCAGCAGCTTGGGACAGGGGGCGAAACCTGAAGCTTTCTTT	CASSLGQGAKPEAFF	15	NA	TRBD1	TRBJ1-1	TRBV5-1
TGTGCCAGCAGTTACAGGCCAGCGGGGGGGCCGAAGACCCAGTACTTC	CASSYRPAGGPKTQYF	16	NA	TRBD2	TRBJ2-5	TRBV6-2/TRBV6-3
TGTGCCAGCAGCTTATTGGCGGTTCATAGCAATCAGCCCCAGCATTTT	CASSLLAVHSNQPQHF	16	NA	NA	TRBJ1-5	TRBV7-8
TGTGCCAGCAGTTTAGCGGCAGCCTCTTTGAGGGGCTACACCTTC	CASSLAAASLRGYTF	15	few	NA	TRBJ1-2	TRBV28
TGTGCCAGCAGCCAACAAACCGGGACAGGGAGGGGGGAACTGTTTTTT	CASSQQTGTGRGELFF	16	NA	TRBD1	TRBJ1-4	TRBV4-2
TGCGCCAGCAGCTCAGACTCTGAATATAATTCACCCCTCCACTTT	CASSSDSEYNSPLHF	15	NA	NA	TRBJ1-6	TRBV5-1
TGTGCCACCCAGGGCGGTAGCTCCTACAATGAGCAGTTCTTC	CATQGGSSYNEQFF	14	NA	NA	TRBJ2-1	TRBV19
TGTGCCAGCACCCCGCCCGAAGGGGGAGTCGGGACCGGGGAGCTGTTTTTT	CASTPPEGGVGTGELFF	17	once	NA	TRBJ2-2	TRBV7-6
TGTGCCAGCAGTGATCGGACAGGGGGCTTCCCCACTGAAGCTTTCTTT	CASSDRTGGFPTEAFF	16	NA	TRBD1	TRBJ1-1	TRBV6-1
TGTGCCAGTAGTATAGGCTCAGGGGGCGATGGCTACACCTTC	CASSIGSGGDGYTF	14	NA	TRBD1	TRBJ1-2	TRBV19